The 4 T cell receptor beta chains below come from one sample, sequenced in a study of cytomegalovirus exposure and HLA in healthy donors. It was with 60 Vbeta and 13 Jbeta primers that the PCR ran. Here immunoSEQ multiplex PCR was the method, and the copy in TCRdb shows in-frame clones only, minus some. The data hold 98,000 or so clones, with around 80% observed a single time. Source material: PBMCs. Receptor source: a woman in her late teens or twenties in good health and CMV-seropositive.

J is TRBJ2-5 and V is TRBV15; 9 bases match TRBD2. The DNA end is more similar to TRBJ2-7, so the J call may be wrong. The CDR3 sequence is 16 residues long. The V gene's germline CDR1 is LNHNV and CDR2 YYDKDF (reference sequence). CDR3 sequence reads: CATSRERSGGANEQYF. The CDR3 DNA sequence: TGTGCCACCAGCAGAGAACGTAGCGGGGGAGCTAACGAGCAGTACTTC.

The rearrangement uses TRBV19 and TRBJ2-7, with a possible D match to TRBD2 (5 bases). Trimming took 1 base from V and 3 from J, leaving 13 bases between them. The CDR3 consists of 15 residues. Germline V lookup: CDR1 LNHDA, CDR2 SQIVND (reference sequence). The CDR3 coding sequence is TGTGCCAGTAGTATAGGTAGCCAACGGGGCTACGAGCAGTACTTC. Encoded protein: CASSIGSQRGYEQYF.

V is TRBV2 and J is TRBJ1-2; 9 bases match TRBD1. Germline V gene sequence: CDR1 SNHLY, CDR2 FYNNEI. The CDR3 has 14 residues. Germline trimming cut 6 bases from V and 1 base from J; bases unmatched to any gene: 3. Here the CDR3 reads CASRGQGLNYGYTF. Written as DNA, the CDR3 is TGTGCCAGCAGGGGACAGGGCCTTAACTATGGCTACACCTTC.

The chain carries TRBV28 and TRBJ1-5; TRBD1 aligns across 8 bases. With V trimmed by 4 bases and J by 1 base, 3 bases remained unmatched. The CDR3 length is 15 residues. Germline lookup yields CDR1 MDHEN and CDR2 SYDVKM. For the CDR3, the DNA is TGTGCCAGCAGTTCGACAGGGGCAAGCAATCAGCCCCAGCATTTT. It specifies CASSSTGASNQPQHF.